These T cell receptor beta chains were read from a single sample in a study of blood T cell repertoires in COVID-19. Measured with immunoSEQ multiplex PCR; TCRdb has only the in-frame clones, and not every one. The sample has about 220,000 clones; around 86% are singletons. Sequenced sample: PBMCs or T cells enriched from blood (not recorded which). The receptors were sampled from a woman between 40 and 55 years old with acute COVID-19. Each CDR3 is given with its conserved first and last residue. The D gene is left open where the match is weak. Expanded clones get a size class; other rows say once, few or many, or leave the size out.

D gene: TRBD1
J gene: TRBJ1-2
clone size: few
V gene: TRBV19
CDR3 protein: CASSPRQGARNYGYTF
CDR3 DNA: TGTGCCAGTAGTCCTCGCCAGGGGGCCCGAAACTATGGCTACACCTTC

D gene: TRBD1
J gene: TRBJ1-2
clone size: -
V gene: TRBV18
CDR3 protein: CASSPKEAGGSGYTF
CDR3 DNA: TGTGCCAGCTCACCAAAGGAGGCAGGGGGAAGTGGCTACACCTTC

D gene: -
J gene: TRBJ1-2
clone size: -
V gene: TRBV6-5
CDR3 protein: CASSSPSGLGYTF
CDR3 DNA: TGTGCCAGCAGTTCCCCGAGCGGGTTAGGCTACACCTTC

D gene: TRBD2
J gene: TRBJ2-2
clone size: -
V gene: TRBV6-2/TRBV6-3
CDR3 protein: CASSLLATTGELFF
CDR3 DNA: TGTGCCAGCAGTTTACTAGCGACCACCGGGGAGCTGTTTTTT

D gene: TRBD1
J gene: TRBJ1-1
clone size: -
V gene: TRBV28
CDR3 protein: CAGGRGPNTEAFF
CDR3 DNA: TGTGCCGGGGGAAGGGGGCCGAACACTGAAGCTTTCTTT

D gene: -
J gene: TRBJ1-6
clone size: -
V gene: TRBV6-5
CDR3 protein: CASSYTTDYNSPLHF
CDR3 DNA: TGTGCCAGCAGTTACACGACAGATTATAATTCACCCCTCCACTTT

D gene: TRBD2
J gene: TRBJ2-3
clone size: -
V gene: TRBV19
CDR3 protein: CASSPTLSSGATDTQYF
CDR3 DNA: TGTGCCAGTAGTCCTACCCTTTCTAGCGGGGCCACAGATACGCAGTATTTT

D gene: TRBD1
J gene: TRBJ2-6
clone size: -
V gene: TRBV5-1
CDR3 protein: CASSLVNRGPSGSGANVLTF
CDR3 DNA: TGCGCCAGCAGCTTAGTAAACAGGGGACCTTCGGGCTCTGGGGCCAACGTCCTGACTTTC

D gene: TRBD2
J gene: TRBJ2-7
clone size: -
V gene: TRBV6-2/TRBV6-3
CDR3 protein: CASSYPLRGDYEQYF
CDR3 DNA: TGTGCCAGCAGTTACCCCTTGCGGGGGGACTACGAGCAGTACTTC

D gene: -
J gene: TRBJ1-2
clone size: -
V gene: TRBV7-2
CDR3 protein: CASSFDRRGYGYTF
CDR3 DNA: TGTGCCAGCAGCTTTGACCGAAGGGGCTATGGCTACACCTTC

D gene: -
J gene: TRBJ1-3
clone size: -
V gene: TRBV4-3
CDR3 protein: CASSQEASRGGEDTIYF
CDR3 DNA: TGCGCCAGCAGCCAAGAAGCATCAAGAGGGGGTGAAGACACCATATATTTT

D gene: -
J gene: TRBJ1-1
clone size: -
V gene: TRBV9
CDR3 protein: CASSAQIGGNTEAFF
CDR3 DNA: TGTGCCAGCAGCGCACAGATCGGTGGGAACACTGAAGCTTTCTTT

D gene: -
J gene: TRBJ1-1
clone size: -
V gene: TRBV29-1
CDR3 protein: CSVPWGGYNTEAFF
CDR3 DNA: TGCAGCGTACCCTGGGGAGGGTACAACACTGAAGCTTTCTTT

D gene: -
J gene: TRBJ2-7
clone size: -
V gene: TRBV5-1
CDR3 protein: CASSLEGRGRYEQYF
CDR3 DNA: TGCGCCAGCAGCTTGGAGGGCAGGGGCCGCTACGAGCAGTACTTC

D gene: TRBD1
J gene: TRBJ1-1
clone size: -
V gene: TRBV6-2/TRBV6-3
CDR3 protein: CASSHRTGLMNTEAFF
CDR3 DNA: TGTGCCAGCAGCCACCGGACAGGGCTCATGAACACTGAAGCTTTCTTT

D gene: TRBD1
J gene: TRBJ1-1
clone size: -
V gene: TRBV3-1/TRBV3-2
CDR3 protein: CASSLGTVMNTEAFF
CDR3 DNA: TGTGCCAGCAGCTTAGGGACAGTCATGAACACTGAAGCTTTCTTT

D gene: TRBD1
J gene: TRBJ2-1
clone size: -
V gene: TRBV24-1
CDR3 protein: CATSDLTGYNEQFF
CDR3 DNA: TGTGCCACCAGTGATCTGACAGGGTACAATGAGCAGTTCTTC

D gene: TRBD1
J gene: TRBJ1-2
clone size: -
V gene: TRBV7-9
CDR3 protein: CASSLGQGDVYGYTF
CDR3 DNA: TGTGCCAGCAGCTTAGGGCAGGGGGACGTCTATGGCTACACCTTC

D gene: -
J gene: TRBJ1-1
clone size: -
V gene: TRBV19
CDR3 protein: CASSLGRGDTEAFF
CDR3 DNA: TGTGCCAGTAGTTTGGGCCGGGGGGACACTGAAGCTTTCTTT

D gene: -
J gene: TRBJ1-1
clone size: -
V gene: TRBV7-6
CDR3 protein: CASSLGQNTEAFF
CDR3 DNA: TGTGCCAGCAGCTTAGGTCAGAACACTGAAGCTTTCTTT

D gene: -
J gene: TRBJ1-1
clone size: -
V gene: TRBV2
CDR3 protein: CARDDGIEAFF
CDR3 DNA: TGTGCACGCGATGACGGGATTGAAGCTTTCTTT

D gene: -
J gene: TRBJ2-1
clone size: -
V gene: TRBV9
CDR3 protein: CASSASRIRGIDNEQFF
CDR3 DNA: TGTGCCAGCAGCGCCTCCCGGATAAGGGGCATTGACAATGAGCAGTTCTTC

D gene: -
J gene: TRBJ1-4
clone size: -
V gene: TRBV9
CDR3 protein: CASSAQGPTNEKLFF
CDR3 DNA: TGTGCCAGCAGCGCGCAGGGCCCAACTAATGAAAAACTGTTTTTT

D gene: TRBD1
J gene: TRBJ1-1
clone size: -
V gene: TRBV29-1
CDR3 protein: CSMKLDRVATEAFF
CDR3 DNA: TGCAGCATGAAGTTGGACAGGGTGGCCACTGAAGCTTTCTTT

D gene: -
J gene: TRBJ2-7
clone size: -
V gene: TRBV21-1
CDR3 protein: CASSKAHGEYEQYF
CDR3 DNA: TGTGCCAGCAGCAAAGCCCACGGGGAGTACGAGCAGTACTTC

D gene: -
J gene: TRBJ1-5
clone size: -
V gene: TRBV15
CDR3 protein: CATSRDLYSNQPQHF
CDR3 DNA: TGTGCCACCAGCAGAGACCTTTATAGCAATCAGCCCCAGCATTTT

D gene: -
J gene: TRBJ2-1
clone size: once
V gene: TRBV9
CDR3 protein: CASRGTRDYEQFF
CDR3 DNA: TGTGCCAGCAGAGGGACACGCGATTATGAGCAGTTCTTC

D gene: -
J gene: TRBJ2-5
clone size: -
V gene: TRBV29-1
CDR3 protein: CSVEDLRAGYQETQYF
CDR3 DNA: TGCAGCGTTGAAGATCTTCGAGCCGGGTACCAAGAGACCCAGTACTTC

D gene: TRBD1
J gene: TRBJ1-1
clone size: -
V gene: TRBV18
CDR3 protein: CASSQYRGQEAFF
CDR3 DNA: TGTGCCAGCTCCCAGTACAGGGGGCAGGAAGCTTTCTTT

D gene: TRBD1
J gene: TRBJ2-5
clone size: few
V gene: TRBV2
CDR3 protein: CASSDGTDQETQYF
CDR3 DNA: TGTGCCAGCAGTGACGGGACAGACCAAGAGACCCAGTACTTC

D gene: -
J gene: TRBJ1-1
clone size: -
V gene: TRBV9
CDR3 protein: CASSGSQLNTEAFF
CDR3 DNA: TGTGCCAGCAGCGGATCACAGCTGAACACTGAAGCTTTCTTT

D gene: TRBD2
J gene: TRBJ2-5
clone size: -
V gene: TRBV24-1
CDR3 protein: CASSGGASETQYF
CDR3 DNA: TGTGCCTCCAGCGGGGGGGCGAGTGAGACCCAGTACTTC

D gene: -
J gene: TRBJ1-2
clone size: -
V gene: TRBV24-1
CDR3 protein: CATSDRTETDNYGYTF
CDR3 DNA: TGTGCCACCAGTGACCGTACAGAGACCGATAACTATGGCTACACCTTC

D gene: -
J gene: TRBJ1-1
clone size: once
V gene: TRBV29-1
CDR3 protein: CSVSQGATEAFF
CDR3 DNA: TGCAGCGTTTCACAGGGCGCCACTGAAGCTTTCTTT

D gene: TRBD1
J gene: TRBJ1-3
clone size: -
V gene: TRBV5-8
CDR3 protein: CASSAPRDRGPFGNTIYF
CDR3 DNA: TGTGCCAGCAGCGCACCCCGGGACAGGGGTCCCTTTGGAAACACCATATATTTT

D gene: -
J gene: TRBJ1-1
clone size: few
V gene: TRBV4-3
CDR3 protein: CASSQEREGGFTEAFF
CDR3 DNA: TGCGCCAGCAGCCAAGAGAGGGAGGGGGGCTTCACTGAAGCTTTCTTT

D gene: TRBD2
J gene: TRBJ2-1
clone size: -
V gene: TRBV4-2
CDR3 protein: CASSQTMAGGFNEQFF
CDR3 DNA: TGTGCCAGCAGCCAAACAATGGCGGGGGGATTCAATGAGCAGTTCTTC

D gene: TRBD1
J gene: TRBJ1-1
clone size: -
V gene: TRBV15
CDR3 protein: CATSTRQGNTEAFF
CDR3 DNA: TGTGCCACCAGCACCCGACAGGGGAACACTGAAGCTTTCTTT

D gene: TRBD1
J gene: TRBJ1-1
clone size: -
V gene: TRBV4-1
CDR3 protein: CASSPGQGPSGTEAFF
CDR3 DNA: TGCGCCAGCAGCCCAGGACAGGGGCCTTCGGGGACTGAAGCTTTCTTT

D gene: TRBD1
J gene: TRBJ1-5
clone size: -
V gene: TRBV4-1
CDR3 protein: CASSDRASNQPQHF
CDR3 DNA: TGCGCCAGCAGCGACAGGGCAAGCAATCAGCCCCAGCATTTT

D gene: TRBD1
J gene: TRBJ2-7
clone size: -
V gene: TRBV5-4
CDR3 protein: CASSLGTDYEQYF
CDR3 DNA: TGTGCCAGCAGCTTAGGGACAGACTACGAGCAGTACTTC

D gene: TRBD1
J gene: TRBJ1-5
clone size: -
V gene: TRBV2
CDR3 protein: CASRNRQGSNQPQHF
CDR3 DNA: TGTGCCAGCAGGAACCGACAGGGTAGCAATCAGCCCCAGCATTTT

D gene: -
J gene: TRBJ1-3
clone size: once
V gene: TRBV7-2
CDR3 protein: CASSLGPPAGNTIYF
CDR3 DNA: TGTGCCAGCAGCTTAGGTCCGCCAGCTGGAAACACCATATATTTT

D gene: -
J gene: TRBJ1-1
clone size: -
V gene: TRBV5-3
CDR3 protein: CARSLVPGGRMNTEAFF
CDR3 DNA: TGTGCCAGAAGCTTGGTCCCTGGGGGCCGAATGAACACTGAAGCTTTCTTT

D gene: TRBD2
J gene: TRBJ2-1
clone size: -
V gene: TRBV18
CDR3 protein: CASSELAGGATLNEQFF
CDR3 DNA: TGTGCCAGCTCAGAACTAGCGGGGGGCGCCACCCTCAATGAGCAGTTCTTC

D gene: TRBD1
J gene: TRBJ1-1
clone size: -
V gene: TRBV7-9
CDR3 protein: CASSLALDRARDTEAFF
CDR3 DNA: TGTGCCAGCAGCTTAGCTCTGGACAGGGCGAGGGACACTGAAGCTTTCTTT